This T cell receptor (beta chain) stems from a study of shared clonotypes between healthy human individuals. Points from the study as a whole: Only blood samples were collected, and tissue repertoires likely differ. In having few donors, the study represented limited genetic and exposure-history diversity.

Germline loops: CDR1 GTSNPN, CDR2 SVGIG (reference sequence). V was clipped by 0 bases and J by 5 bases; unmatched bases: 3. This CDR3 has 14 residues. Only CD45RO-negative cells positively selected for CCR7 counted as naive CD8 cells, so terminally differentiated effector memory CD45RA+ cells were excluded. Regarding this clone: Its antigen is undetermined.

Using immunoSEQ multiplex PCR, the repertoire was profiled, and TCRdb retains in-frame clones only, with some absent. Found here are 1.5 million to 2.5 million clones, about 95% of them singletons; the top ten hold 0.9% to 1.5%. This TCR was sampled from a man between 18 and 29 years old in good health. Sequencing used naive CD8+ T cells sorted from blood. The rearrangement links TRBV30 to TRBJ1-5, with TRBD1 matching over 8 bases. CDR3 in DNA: TGTGCCTGGAGTGTAGCAGGGGGCGATCAGCCCCAGCATTTT. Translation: CAWSVAGGDQPQHF.